This T cell receptor (beta chain) was sequenced during a study of blood T cells in healthy people across ages. Regarding the study as a whole: Measured against age, TCR beta diversity per million T cells decreased in a roughly linear manner. Conclusively comparing naive with antigen-experienced cells was impossible with unsorted PBMCs. Diversity estimates from one million T cells were considered underestimates. Naive T cell percentage by flow cytometry tracked strongly with beta diversity.

This clonotype was seen a few times. Its antigen is still unknown. CDR1 is MNHNY and CDR2 is SVGAGI in the germline V gene (reference sequence). This CDR3 is 14 amino acids long. The authors ran a second PCR of about 7 to 11 cycles using a sample-barcoded 5' primer and a J-beta primer mix. Each CDR3 protein is one row after TCRdb ran MiXCR on the 5' RACE reads. The sample has around 1.5 million distinct CDR3 sequences, 59% seen once; the top ten hold 5.5% to 8%. V and J are TRBV6-6 and TRBJ2-7; D is tentatively TRBD1 or TRBD2 (5 bases each). The J call is in doubt because the DNA end fits TRBJ2-5 better. The clonotype originates from a man between 18 and 29 years old in good health. The sample consisted of blood. The CDR3 coding sequence is TGTGCCAGCACCGAGACCCCTGGGGGAGAGACCCAGTACTTC. It translates to CASTETPGGETQYF.